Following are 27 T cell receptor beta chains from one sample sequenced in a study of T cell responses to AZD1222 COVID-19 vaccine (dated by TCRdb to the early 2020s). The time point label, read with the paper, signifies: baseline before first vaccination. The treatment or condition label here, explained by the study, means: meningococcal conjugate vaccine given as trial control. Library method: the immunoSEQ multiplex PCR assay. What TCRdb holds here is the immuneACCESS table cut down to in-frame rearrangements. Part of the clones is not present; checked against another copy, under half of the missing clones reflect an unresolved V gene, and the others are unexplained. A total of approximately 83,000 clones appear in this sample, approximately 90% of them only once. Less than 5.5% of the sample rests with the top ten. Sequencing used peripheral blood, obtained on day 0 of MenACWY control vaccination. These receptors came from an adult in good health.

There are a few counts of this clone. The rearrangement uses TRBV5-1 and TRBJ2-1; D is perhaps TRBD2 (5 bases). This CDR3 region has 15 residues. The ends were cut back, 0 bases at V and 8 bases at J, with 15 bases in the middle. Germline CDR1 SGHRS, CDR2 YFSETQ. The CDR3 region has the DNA TGCGCCAGCAGCTTGGCTAACGACTATCGCTATGAGCAGTTCTTC. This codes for CASSLANDYRYEQFF.

The DNA for the CDR3 is TGTGCCTGGTCTGAACAGGGGAACACTGAAGCTTTCTTT. As protein: CAWSEQGNTEAFF. The chain carries TRBV30 and TRBJ1-1; TRBD1 might be the D (6 bases). This CDR3 is built from 13 residues. CDR1 and CDR2 (germline): GTSNPN, SVGIG (reference sequence). V shed 5 bases and J shed 1 base, with 11 bases lying between them.

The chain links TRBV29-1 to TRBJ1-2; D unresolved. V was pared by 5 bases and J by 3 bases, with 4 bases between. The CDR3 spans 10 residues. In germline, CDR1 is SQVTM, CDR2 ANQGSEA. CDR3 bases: TGCAGCGTTCCCGACTATGGCTACACCTTC. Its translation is CSVPDYGYTF.

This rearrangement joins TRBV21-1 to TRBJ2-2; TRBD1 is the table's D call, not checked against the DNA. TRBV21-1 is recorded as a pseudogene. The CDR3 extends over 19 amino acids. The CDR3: CASSKEGPYKAGYTGELFF. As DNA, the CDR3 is TGTGCCAGCAGCAAAGAGGGGCCGTATAAGGCAGGTTACACCGGGGAGCTGTTTTTT.

As DNA, the CDR3 is TGTGCCAGCAGCTTGTCTGATGGGGAGGCTGGGTTCTTT. Residues: CASSLSDGEAGFF. This rearrangement joins TRBV11-2 to TRBJ1-1; D remains unclear. CDR3 length: 13 residues. The V and J ends lost 3 bases and 14 bases respectively, with 19 bases between them. CDR1 and CDR2 from the germline V gene are SGHAT and FQNNGV.

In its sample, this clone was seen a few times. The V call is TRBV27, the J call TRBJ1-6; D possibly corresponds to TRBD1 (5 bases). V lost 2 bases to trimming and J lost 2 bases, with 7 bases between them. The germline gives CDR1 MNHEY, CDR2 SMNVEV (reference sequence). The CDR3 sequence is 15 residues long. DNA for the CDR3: TGTGCCAGCAGTTTAGGGGGTACCTATAATTCACCCCTCCACTTT. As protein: CASSLGGTYNSPLHF.

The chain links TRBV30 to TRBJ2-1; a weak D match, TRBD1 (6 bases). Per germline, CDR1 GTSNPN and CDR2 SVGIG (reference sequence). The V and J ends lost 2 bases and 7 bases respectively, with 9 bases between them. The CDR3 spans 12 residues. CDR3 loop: CAWSRTANEQFF. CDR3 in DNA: TGTGCCTGGAGTAGGACAGCTAATGAGCAGTTCTTC.

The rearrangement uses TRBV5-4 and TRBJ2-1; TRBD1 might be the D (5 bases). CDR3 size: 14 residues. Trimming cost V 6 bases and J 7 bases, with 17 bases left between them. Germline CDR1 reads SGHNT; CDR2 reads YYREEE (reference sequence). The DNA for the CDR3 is TGTGCCAGCACCCCAGGGCAGGTAGGGAATGAGCAGTTCTTC. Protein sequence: CASTPGQVGNEQFF.

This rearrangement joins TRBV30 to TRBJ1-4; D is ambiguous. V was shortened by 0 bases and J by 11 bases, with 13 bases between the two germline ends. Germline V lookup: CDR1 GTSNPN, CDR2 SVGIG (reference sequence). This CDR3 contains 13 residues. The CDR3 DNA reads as TGTGCCTGGAGTGTTCGAGGGTTTAAGAAACTGTTTTTT. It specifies CAWSVRGFKKLFF. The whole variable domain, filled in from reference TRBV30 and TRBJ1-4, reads SQTIHQWPATLVQPVGSPLSLECTVEGTSNPNLYWYRQAAGRGLQLLFYSVGIGQISSEVPQNLSASRPQDRQFILSSKKLLLSDSGFYLCAWSVRGFKKLFFGSGTQLSVL.

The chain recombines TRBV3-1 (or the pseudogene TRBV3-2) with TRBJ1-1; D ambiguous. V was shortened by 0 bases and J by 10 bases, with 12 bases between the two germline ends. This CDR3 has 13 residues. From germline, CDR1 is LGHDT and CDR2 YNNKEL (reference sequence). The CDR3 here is CASSQDPSAGAFF. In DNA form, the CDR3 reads TGTGCCAGCAGCCAAGATCCCTCGGCGGGAGCTTTCTTT.

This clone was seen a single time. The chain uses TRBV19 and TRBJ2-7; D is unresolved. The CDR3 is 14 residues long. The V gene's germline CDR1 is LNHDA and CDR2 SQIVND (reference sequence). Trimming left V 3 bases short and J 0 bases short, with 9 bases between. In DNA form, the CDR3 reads TGTGCCAGTAGTATTAAATCGGACTCCTACGAGCAGTACTTC. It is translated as CASSIKSDSYEQYF.

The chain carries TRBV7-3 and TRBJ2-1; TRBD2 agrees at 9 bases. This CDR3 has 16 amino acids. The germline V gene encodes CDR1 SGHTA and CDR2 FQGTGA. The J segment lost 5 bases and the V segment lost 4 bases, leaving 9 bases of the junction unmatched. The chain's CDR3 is CASSSIAGAPNNEQFF. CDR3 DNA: TGTGCCAGCAGCTCCATAGCGGGAGCGCCCAACAATGAGCAGTTCTTC. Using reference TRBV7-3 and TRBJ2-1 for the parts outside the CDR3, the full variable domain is GAGVSQTPSNKVTEKGKYVELRCDPISGHTALYWYRQSLGQGPEFLIYFQGTGAADDSGLPNDRFFAVRPEGSVSTLKIQRTERGDSAVYLCASSSIAGAPNNEQFFGPGTRLTVL.

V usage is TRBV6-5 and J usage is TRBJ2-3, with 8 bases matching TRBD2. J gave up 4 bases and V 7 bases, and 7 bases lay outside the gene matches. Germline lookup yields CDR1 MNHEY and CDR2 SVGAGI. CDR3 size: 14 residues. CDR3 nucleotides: TGTGCCAGCACCGCCGGACTAGCCTCAGATACGCAGTATTTT. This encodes CASTAGLASDTQYF.

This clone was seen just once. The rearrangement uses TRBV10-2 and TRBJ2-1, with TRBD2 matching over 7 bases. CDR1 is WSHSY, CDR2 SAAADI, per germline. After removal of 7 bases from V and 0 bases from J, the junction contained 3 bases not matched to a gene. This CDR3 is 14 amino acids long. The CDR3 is CASKAGSSYNEQFF. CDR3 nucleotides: TGCGCCAGCAAAGCGGGAAGCTCCTACAATGAGCAGTTCTTC.

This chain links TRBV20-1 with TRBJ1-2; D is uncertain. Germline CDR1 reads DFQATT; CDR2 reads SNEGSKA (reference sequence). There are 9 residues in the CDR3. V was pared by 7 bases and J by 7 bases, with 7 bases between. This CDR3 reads CSVLRGYTF. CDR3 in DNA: TGCAGTGTTCTCCGTGGCTACACCTTC.

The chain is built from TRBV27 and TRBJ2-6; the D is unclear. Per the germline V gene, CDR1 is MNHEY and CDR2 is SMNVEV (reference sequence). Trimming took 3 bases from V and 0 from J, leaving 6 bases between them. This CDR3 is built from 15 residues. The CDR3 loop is CASSFGTSGANVLTF. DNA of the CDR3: TGTGCCAGCAGTTTCGGAACCTCTGGGGCCAACGTCCTGACTTTC.

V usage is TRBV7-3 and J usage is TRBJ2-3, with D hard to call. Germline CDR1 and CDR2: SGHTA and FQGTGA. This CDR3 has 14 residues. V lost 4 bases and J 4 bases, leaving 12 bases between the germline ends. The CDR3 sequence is CASSSGPRPDTQYF. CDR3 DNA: TGTGCCAGCAGCTCGGGCCCCCGCCCAGATACGCAGTATTTT.

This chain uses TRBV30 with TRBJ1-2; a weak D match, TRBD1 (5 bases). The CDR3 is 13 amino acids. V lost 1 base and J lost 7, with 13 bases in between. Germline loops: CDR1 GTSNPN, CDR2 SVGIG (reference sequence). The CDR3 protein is CAWSGAWDGGYTF. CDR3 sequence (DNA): TGTGCCTGGAGTGGGGCTTGGGACGGTGGCTACACCTTC.

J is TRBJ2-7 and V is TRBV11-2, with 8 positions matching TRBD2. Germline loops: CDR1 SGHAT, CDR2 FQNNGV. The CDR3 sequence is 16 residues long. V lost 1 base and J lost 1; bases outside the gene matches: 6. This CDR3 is CASSLGAGVSSYEQYF. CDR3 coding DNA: TGTGCCAGCAGCTTAGGAGCGGGAGTATCGTCCTACGAGCAGTACTTC.

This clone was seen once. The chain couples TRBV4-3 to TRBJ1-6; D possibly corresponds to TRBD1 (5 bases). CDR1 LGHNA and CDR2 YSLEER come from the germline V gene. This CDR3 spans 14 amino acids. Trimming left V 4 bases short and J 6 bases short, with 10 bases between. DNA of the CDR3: TGCGCCAGCAGCCTCGGGACGGGTAATTCACCCCTCCACTTT. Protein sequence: CASSLGTGNSPLHF.

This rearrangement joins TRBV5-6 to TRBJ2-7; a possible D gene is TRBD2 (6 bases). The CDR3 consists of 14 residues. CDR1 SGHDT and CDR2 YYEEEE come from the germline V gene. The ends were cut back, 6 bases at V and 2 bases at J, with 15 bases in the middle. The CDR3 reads CASTPGLSTYEQYF. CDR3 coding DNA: TGTGCCAGCACTCCGGGACTCTCAACCTACGAGCAGTACTTC.

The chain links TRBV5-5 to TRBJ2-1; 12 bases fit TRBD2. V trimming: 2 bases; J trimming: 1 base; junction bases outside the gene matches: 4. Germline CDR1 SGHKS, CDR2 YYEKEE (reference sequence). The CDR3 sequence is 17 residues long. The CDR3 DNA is TGTGCCAGCAGCTTTGGGACTAGCGGGTATTCCTACAATGAGCAGTTCTTC. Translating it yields CASSFGTSGYSYNEQFF.

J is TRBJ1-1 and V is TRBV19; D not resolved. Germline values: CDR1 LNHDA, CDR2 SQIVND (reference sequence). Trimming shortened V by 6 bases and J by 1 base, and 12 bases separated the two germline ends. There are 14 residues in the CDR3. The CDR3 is CASSPQTENTEAFF. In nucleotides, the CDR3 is TGTGCCAGTAGCCCACAAACAGAGAACACTGAAGCTTTCTTT.

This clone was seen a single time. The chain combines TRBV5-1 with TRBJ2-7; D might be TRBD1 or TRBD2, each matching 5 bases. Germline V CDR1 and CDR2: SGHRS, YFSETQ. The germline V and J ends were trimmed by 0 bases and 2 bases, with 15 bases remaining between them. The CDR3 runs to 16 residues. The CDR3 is CASSLDGTRFPYEQYF. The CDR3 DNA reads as TGCGCCAGCAGCTTGGACGGGACCCGATTTCCCTACGAGCAGTACTTC. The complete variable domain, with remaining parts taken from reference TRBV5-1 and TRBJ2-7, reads KAGVTQTPRYLIKTRGQQVTLSCSPISGHRSVSWYQQTPGQGLQFLFEYFSETQRNKGNFPGRFSGRQFSNSRSEMNVSTLELGDSALYLCASSLDGTRFPYEQYFGPGTRLTVT.

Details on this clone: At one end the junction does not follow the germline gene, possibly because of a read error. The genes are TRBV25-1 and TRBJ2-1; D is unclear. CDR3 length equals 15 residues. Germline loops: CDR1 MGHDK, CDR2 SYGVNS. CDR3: CATSDRRSSYNEQFF. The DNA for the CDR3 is TGTGCCACCAGTGATCGGCGGAGCTCCTACAATGAGCAGTTCTTC.

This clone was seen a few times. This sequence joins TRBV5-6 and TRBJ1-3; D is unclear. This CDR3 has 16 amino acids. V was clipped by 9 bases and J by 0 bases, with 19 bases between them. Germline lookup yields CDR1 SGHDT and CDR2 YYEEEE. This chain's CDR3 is CATVNFRSPSGNTIYF. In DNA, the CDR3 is TGTGCCACCGTTAATTTTCGTTCACCCTCTGGAAACACCATATATTTT.

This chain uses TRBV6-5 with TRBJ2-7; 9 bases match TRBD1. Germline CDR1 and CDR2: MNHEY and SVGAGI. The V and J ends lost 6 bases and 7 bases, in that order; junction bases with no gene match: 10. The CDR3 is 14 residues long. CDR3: CASRDGTGYVEQYF. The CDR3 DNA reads TGTGCCAGCAGAGACGGGACAGGGTACGTAGAGCAGTACTTC.